This TCR beta chain emerged from a study of early T cells in non-severe SARS-CoV-2 infection. Turning to the study itself: Sequencing of bulk RNA from unsorted whole blood was done, without chain pairing. Broader study findings: Matches to VDJdb favored anti-spike CD8 responses and missed private and CD4 specificities.

This clonotype was found many times. As yet, its antigen is unknown. The CDR3 length is 15 residues. Germline CDR1 and CDR2: MNHEY and SVGAGI. The junction had 5 bases not matched to a gene; V was cut back by 6 bases and J by 6 bases. Individual cDNA molecules each received unique molecular identifiers attached to them. MiXCR, run by TCRdb on the 5' RACE reads, gives a single entry per CDR3 protein. This table has just over 95,000 distinct CDR3 sequences, approximately 10% appearing once. The chain carries TRBV6-5 and TRBJ2-1; 13 positions agree with TRBD2. This receptor was obtained from an adult who was a healthcare worker with PCR-confirmed SARS-CoV-2 infection or an uninfected control (not recorded which). Sequenced material: whole blood. CDR3 sequence (DNA): TGTGCCAGCAGGACTGGACTAGCGGGGGCCAATGAGCAGTTCTTC. Amino acid sequence: CASRTGLAGANEQFF.